The entry below gives a single TCR beta chain sequence along with its context. What it recognizes is unknown. CTLA-4 blockade using ipilimumab, together with focal radiation, was received by patients with chemo-refractory metastatic non-small-cell lung cancer. The sample is drawn from a study of radiotherapy plus CTLA-4 blockade in lung cancer. Study-level information: Disease control was present in 30% to 40% of patients, and objective responses in 18%. Study observations and caveats: Tumor-derived TCR clones expanded in blood after radiotherapy plus ipilimumab.

Method: immunoSEQ multiplex PCR; TCRdb's copy keeps in-frame clones and lacks some. The sample includes about 97,000 clones, 65% to 85% of them seen just once. The material sequenced was peripheral blood, taken from a patient treated with radiotherapy plus ipilimumab. The TCR was taken from a human donor with non-small cell lung cancer who had a partial response to radiotherapy plus ipilimumab. Some clones in this sample may be carry-over from other donors' samples.

The CDR3 nucleotides read TGTGCCAGCAGTTACCGGGACAGGGGGTATGGCTACACCTTC. It specifies CASSYRDRGYGYTF. V gene TRBV7-8 combines with J gene TRBJ1-2; TRBD1 agrees at 11 bases. Germline V gene data show CDR1 as SGHVS and CDR2 as FQNEAQ. The CDR3 extends over 14 amino acids. V shed 6 bases and J 5 bases; nucleotides not matched to a gene: 5.